This passage covers 24 T cell receptor beta chains from one sample sequenced in a study of cytomegalovirus exposure and HLA in healthy donors. Sequenced by immunoSEQ multiplex PCR; TCRdb stores in-frame clones only, minus some. This repertoire shows more than 150,000 clones, approximately 84% found once; its top ten account for more than 6.5%. Input material: PBMCs. All receptors come from a man aged 18 to 35 in good health and CMV-seropositive.

This clone came up a few times. Other DNA variants within this sample encode the same CDR3. The V call is TRBV6-1, the J call TRBJ2-7; 8 bases are shared with TRBD2. Germline V CDR1 and CDR2: MNHNS, SASEGT. This CDR3 contains 15 residues. V was clipped by 1 base and J by 4 bases; unmatched bases: 6. The CDR3 DNA reads TGTGCCAGCAGTGAAGAATCGGGAGGGCCATACGAGCAGTACTTC. Residues: CASSEESGGPYEQYF.

The genes are TRBV9 and TRBJ1-2, with D maybe TRBD1 (6 bases). The V gene's germline CDR1 is SGDLS and CDR2 YYNGEE. The V and J ends lost 3 bases and 5 bases respectively, with 17 bases between them. The CDR3 runs 15 residues. CDR3 sequence (DNA): TGTGCCAGCAGCGCGCCGGGACATCAGTCTTATGGCTACACCTTC. This codes for CASSAPGHQSYGYTF.

V usage is TRBV7-2 and J usage is TRBJ2-1, with 7 bases identical to TRBD2. The CDR3 runs to 17 residues. V gave up 5 bases and J gave up 2 bases; unmatched junction bases: 12. Per germline, CDR1 SGHTA and CDR2 FQGNSA. CDR3 in amino acids: CASSLQVAGAAYNEQFF. CDR3 coding DNA: TGTGCCAGCAGCCTTCAGGTGGCGGGAGCGGCCTACAATGAGCAGTTCTTC.

V and J are TRBV14 and TRBJ1-1; tentatively, D is TRBD1 (6 bases). The ends were cut back, 1 base at V and 1 base at J, with 13 bases in the middle. This CDR3 contains 16 residues. Germline V gives CDR1 SGHDN, CDR2 FVKESK. CDR3 sequence: CASSQGTGWANTEAFF. CDR3 coding DNA: TGTGCCAGCAGCCAAGGCACAGGGTGGGCGAACACTGAAGCTTTCTTT.

The CDR3 here is CASTHPGINYGYTF. The CDR3 bases are TGTGCCAGCACCCATCCAGGGATTAACTATGGCTACACCTTC. The V and J genes are TRBV28 and TRBJ1-2, with D perhaps matching TRBD1 (5 bases). The germline V gene has CDR1 MDHEN and CDR2 SYDVKM. The CDR3 extends over 14 amino acids. Trimming shortened V by 7 bases and J by 1 base, and 13 bases separated the two germline ends.

The chain uses TRBV5-4 and TRBJ2-1; weak D call: TRBD2 (8 bases). The germline gives CDR1 SGHNT, CDR2 YYREEE (reference sequence). The CDR3 length is 15 residues. V gave up 5 bases and J gave up 2 bases, with 14 bases separating them. The CDR3 loop is CASSSGGGAYNEQFF. CDR3 in DNA: TGTGCCAGCAGTTCGGGAGGGGGCGCCTACAATGAGCAGTTCTTC.

J is TRBJ2-2 and V is TRBV7-9; 7 bases align to TRBD1. The CDR3 is 15 residues long. Germline V gene data show CDR1 as SEHNR and CDR2 as FQNEAQ (reference sequence). V shed 5 bases and J 5 bases; nucleotides not matched to a gene: 8. The CDR3 reads CASSRYDRVTGELFF. The CDR3 bases are TGTGCCAGCAGCCGATACGACAGGGTGACCGGGGAGCTGTTTTTT.

This clone was picked up a small number of times. The V call is TRBV7-6, the J call TRBJ2-2; TRBD1 matches 9 bases. Germline assignment: CDR1 SGHVS and CDR2 FNYEAQ. The CDR3 is made up of 17 amino acids. The V and J ends lost 5 bases and 4 bases, in that order; junction bases with no gene match: 11. CDR3 sequence: CASSLGQGSILTGELFF. The CDR3 DNA follows: TGTGCCAGCAGCCTAGGACAGGGGTCAATACTCACCGGGGAGCTGTTTTTT. Looking up the rest from reference TRBV7-6 and TRBJ2-2 gives the full variable domain: GAGVSQSPRYKVTKRGQDVALRCDPISGHVSLYWYRQALGQGPEFLTYFNYEAQQDKSGLPNDRFSAERPEGSISTLTIQRTEQRDSAMYRCASSLGQGSILTGELFFGEGSRLTVL.

The chain uses TRBV6-1 and TRBJ2-3, with D possibly TRBD2 on 5 matching bases. Germline CDR1 and CDR2: MNHNS and SASEGT. The CDR3 is made up of 15 amino acids. V was shortened by 7 bases and J by 2 bases, with 16 bases between the two germline ends. CDR3 coding DNA: TGTGCCAGCAACCCGGAGACTACTTTCACAGATACGCAGTATTTT. Its protein is CASNPETTFTDTQYF.

This clone has just a few counts. The chain combines TRBV7-8 with TRBJ2-2, with D maybe TRBD2 (5 bases). The CDR3 has 17 amino acids. V lost 3 bases and J 4 bases, leaving 18 bases between the germline ends. Germline-derived CDR1 and CDR2 are SGHVS and FQNEAQ. Here the CDR3 DNA reads TGTGCCAGCAGCTTCCCCCAAAGTCTAGCCGGCACCGGGGAGCTGTTTTTT. Its protein is CASSFPQSLAGTGELFF.

The V and J genes are TRBV7-9 and TRBJ1-1; a weak D match, TRBD1 (5 bases). This CDR3 is 14 amino acids long. V gave up 5 bases and J gave up 5 bases, with 15 bases separating them. Germline values: CDR1 SEHNR, CDR2 FQNEAQ (reference sequence). CDR3 amino acids: CASSPTGGGTEAFF. DNA for the CDR3: TGTGCCAGCAGCCCTACCGGGGGGGGGACTGAAGCTTTCTTT. The full variable domain, with the rest looked up from reference TRBV7-9 and TRBJ1-1, is DTGVSQNPRHKITKRGQNVTFRCDPISEHNRLYWYRQTLGQGPEFLTYFQNEAQLEKSRLLSDRFSAERPKGSFSTLEIQRTEQGDSAMYLCASSPTGGGTEAFFGQGTRLTVV.

This clone was counted once. CDR3 amino acids: CASSRGLAGYTDTQYF. The CDR3 region has the DNA TGTGCCAGCAGTCGAGGTCTAGCGGGATACACAGATACGCAGTATTTT. V usage is TRBV28 and J usage is TRBJ2-3; 9 bases fit TRBD2. The V and J ends lost 5 bases and 2 bases, in that order; junction bases with no gene match: 8. Germline loops: CDR1 MDHEN, CDR2 SYDVKM. This CDR3 comprises 16 residues.

The gene calls are TRBV5-6 and TRBJ2-7; 7 bases are a match to TRBD2. Trimming took 4 bases from V and 0 from J; bases not matched to a gene: 7. The CDR3 is 15 residues long. Looked up from germline, CDR1 is SGHDT and CDR2 is YYEEEE. The CDR3 DNA reads TGTGCCAGCAGCCAACTAGCGCTAAACTCCTACGAGCAGTACTTC. Encoded protein: CASSQLALNSYEQYF.

The chain has TRBV2 and TRBJ2-2, with a possible D match to TRBD2 (5 bases). V shed 7 bases and J shed 1 base, with 22 bases lying between them. CDR1 and CDR2 (germline): SNHLY, FYNNEI. The length of the CDR3 is 18 residues. For the CDR3, the DNA is TGTGCCAGCAAATCCCACCCCATGGCCAGCGGGAACACCGGGGAGCTGTTTTTT. Protein sequence: CASKSHPMASGNTGELFF.

V and J are TRBV21-1 and TRBJ1-2; the table assigns TRBD1, which was not confirmed against the DNA. TRBV21-1 is reported as a pseudogene. This CDR3 has 12 residues. CDR3 sequence (DNA): TGTGCCAGCGGGTGGCAGGGCTATGGCTACACCTTC. Its translation is CASGWQGYGYTF.

The rearrangement links TRBV4-2 to TRBJ1-5; no clear D gene. Germline V CDR1 and CDR2: LGHNA, YNFKEQ. The CDR3 is 15 residues long. Trimming stripped 0 bases from V and 1 base from J, with 7 bases between. The CDR3 region is CASSQEGGSNQPQHF. For the CDR3, the DNA is TGTGCCAGCAGCCAAGAGGGCGGGAGCAATCAGCCCCAGCATTTT.

The V gene is TRBV4-3, the J gene TRBJ2-3; 10 bases are a match to TRBD2. CDR1 LGHNA and CDR2 YSLEER come from the germline V gene. V lost 4 bases to trimming and J lost 3 bases; unmatched junction nucleotides: 7. The CDR3 extends over 16 amino acids. The CDR3 nucleotides read TGCGCCAGCAGCCCCTTTCTAGCGGGAGCAACAGATACGCAGTATTTT. This gives the protein CASSPFLAGATDTQYF.

This rearrangement joins TRBV4-2 to TRBJ1-2, with TRBD1 as a possible D gene (6 bases). V shed 3 bases and J shed 5 bases, with 19 bases lying between them. The CDR3 is 16 amino acids. From germline, CDR1 is LGHNA and CDR2 YNFKEQ. CDR3 DNA: TGTGCCAGCAGCCACTCCCCGGACAGTATGGCGTATGGCTACACCTTC. Translation gives CASSHSPDSMAYGYTF.

The CDR3, as DNA: TGTGCCAGCAGTCCCTCAGGGGGCTATGGCTACACCTTC. Protein: CASSPSGGYGYTF. V gene TRBV28 combines with J gene TRBJ1-2; 7 nucleotides align to TRBD1. This CDR3 spans 13 amino acids. Germline V gene lookup returns CDR1 MDHEN and CDR2 SYDVKM. The ends lost 5 bases at V and 4 bases at J; junction bases unmatched: 4.

This chain connects TRBV5-6 to TRBJ1-1, with 9 bases aligning to TRBD1. V was clipped by 0 bases and J by 2 bases; unmatched bases: 11. The CDR3 is made up of 18 amino acids. CDR1 and CDR2 (germline): SGHDT, YYEEEE. CDR3 in amino acids: CASSLVGGQGGTNTEAFF. CDR3 coding DNA: TGTGCCAGCAGCTTGGTGGGGGGACAGGGTGGAACTAACACTGAAGCTTTCTTT.

V and J are TRBV20-1 and TRBJ2-1, with D uncertain. V gave up 3 bases and J gave up 7 bases, with 7 bases separating them. Germline CDR1 is DFQATT and CDR2 is SNEGSKA (reference sequence). This CDR3 is 11 amino acids long. The DNA for the CDR3 is TGCAGTGCTAGTCCACTAAATGAGCAGTTCTTC. Translation gives CSASPLNEQFF.

The CDR3 nucleotides are TGTGCCAGCAGCCGGCTAGGCTACAATGAGCAGTTCTTC. This codes for CASSRLGYNEQFF. The chain is built from TRBV11-2 and TRBJ2-1, with unresolved D. The CDR3 totals 13 residues. V was pared by 5 bases and J by 3 bases, with 8 bases between. The germline gives CDR1 SGHAT, CDR2 FQNNGV.

This clone was detected once. The V call is TRBV30, the J call TRBJ1-1; D is ambiguous. Germline assignment: CDR1 GTSNPN and CDR2 SVGIG (reference sequence). V was shortened by 4 bases and J by 3 bases, with 9 bases between the two germline ends. The CDR3 length is 12 residues. DNA for the CDR3: TGTGCCTGGACCCTTCTCGACACTGAAGCTTTCTTT. It yields the protein CAWTLLDTEAFF.

The V call is TRBV2, the J call TRBJ2-7, with D unclear. CDR3 length equals 11 residues. CDR1 is SNHLY and CDR2 is FYNNEI in the germline V gene. Trimming removed 2 bases from V and 9 bases from J, with 8 bases in between. The DNA for the CDR3 is TGTGCCAGCAGTGAATTTCCGGTGCAGTACTTC. It codes for CASSEFPVQYF.